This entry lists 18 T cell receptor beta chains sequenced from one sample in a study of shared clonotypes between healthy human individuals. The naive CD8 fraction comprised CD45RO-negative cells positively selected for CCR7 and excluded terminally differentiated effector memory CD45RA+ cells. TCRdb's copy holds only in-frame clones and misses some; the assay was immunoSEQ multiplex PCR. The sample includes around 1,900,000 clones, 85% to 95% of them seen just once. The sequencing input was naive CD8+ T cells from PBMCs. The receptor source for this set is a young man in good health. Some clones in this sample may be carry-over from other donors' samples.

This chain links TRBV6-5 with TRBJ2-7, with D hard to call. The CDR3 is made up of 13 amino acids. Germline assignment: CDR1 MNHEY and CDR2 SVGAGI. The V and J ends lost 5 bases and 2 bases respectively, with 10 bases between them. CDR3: CASSSDEAYEQYF. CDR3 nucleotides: TGTGCCAGCAGTAGCGATGAGGCCTACGAGCAGTACTTC.

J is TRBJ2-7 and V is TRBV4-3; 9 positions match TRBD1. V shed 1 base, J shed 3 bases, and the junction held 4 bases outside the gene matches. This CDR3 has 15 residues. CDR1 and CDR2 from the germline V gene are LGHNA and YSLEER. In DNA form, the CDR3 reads TGCGCCAGCAGCCAAGGGGCGACAGGGGGCTACGAGCAGTACTTC. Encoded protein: CASSQGATGGYEQYF.

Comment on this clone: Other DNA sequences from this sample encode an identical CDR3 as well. The CDR3 region has the DNA TGTGCCAGCAGCTCTCTAGCGGGAGCAACAGATACGCAGTATTTT. Translated: CASSSLAGATDTQYF. The chain uses TRBV7-6 and TRBJ2-3; 10 bases are shared with TRBD2. Unmatched junction bases numbered 4, after V lost 4 bases and J lost 3 bases. CDR3 length equals 15 residues. Germline lookup yields CDR1 SGHVS and CDR2 FNYEAQ.

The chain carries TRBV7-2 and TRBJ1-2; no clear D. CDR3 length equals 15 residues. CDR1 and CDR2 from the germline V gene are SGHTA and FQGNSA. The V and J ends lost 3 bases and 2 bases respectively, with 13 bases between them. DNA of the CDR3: TGTGCCAGCAGCTTTCCCACCGCGGCGAACTATGGCTACACCTTC. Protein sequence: CASSFPTAANYGYTF.

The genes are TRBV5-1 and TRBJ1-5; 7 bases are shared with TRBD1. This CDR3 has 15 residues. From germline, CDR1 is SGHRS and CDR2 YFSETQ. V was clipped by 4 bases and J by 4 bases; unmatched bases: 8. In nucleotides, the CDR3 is TGCGCCAGCAGCCCTCGTTCAGGGGGGAATCAGCCCCAGCATTTT. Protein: CASSPRSGGNQPQHF.

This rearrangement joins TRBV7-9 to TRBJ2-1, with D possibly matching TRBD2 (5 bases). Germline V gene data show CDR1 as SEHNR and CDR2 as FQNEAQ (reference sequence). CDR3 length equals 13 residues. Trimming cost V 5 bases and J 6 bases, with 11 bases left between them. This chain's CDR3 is CASSGGVVNEQFF. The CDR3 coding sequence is TGTGCCAGCAGCGGAGGAGTCGTCAATGAGCAGTTCTTC.

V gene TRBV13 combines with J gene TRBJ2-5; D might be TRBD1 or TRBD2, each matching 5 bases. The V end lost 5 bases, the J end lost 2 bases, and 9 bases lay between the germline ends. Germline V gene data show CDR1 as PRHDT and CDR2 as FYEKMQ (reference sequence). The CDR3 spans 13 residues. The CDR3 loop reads CASSGDRQETQYF. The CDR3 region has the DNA TGTGCCAGCAGCGGGGACCGGCAAGAGACCCAGTACTTC.

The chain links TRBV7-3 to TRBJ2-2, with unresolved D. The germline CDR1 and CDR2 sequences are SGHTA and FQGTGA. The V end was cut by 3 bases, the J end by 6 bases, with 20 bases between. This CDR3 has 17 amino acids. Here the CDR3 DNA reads TGTGCCAGCAGCTTTTCGCCCGATGCCGGTCGCGCCGGGGAGCTGTTTTTT. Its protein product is CASSFSPDAGRAGELFF.

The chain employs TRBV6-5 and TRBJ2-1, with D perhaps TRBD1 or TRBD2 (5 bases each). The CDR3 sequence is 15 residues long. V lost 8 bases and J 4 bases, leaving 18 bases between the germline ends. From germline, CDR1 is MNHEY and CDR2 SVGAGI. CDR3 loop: CASRLGRNGYNEQFF. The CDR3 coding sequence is TGTGCCAGCCGGTTGGGACGGAATGGGTACAATGAGCAGTTCTTC.

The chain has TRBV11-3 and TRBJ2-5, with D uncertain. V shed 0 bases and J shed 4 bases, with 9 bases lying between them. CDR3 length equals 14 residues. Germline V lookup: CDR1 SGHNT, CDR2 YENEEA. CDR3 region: CASSLDRAAETQYF. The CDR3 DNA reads TGTGCCAGCAGCTTAGATCGGGCAGCAGAGACCCAGTACTTC. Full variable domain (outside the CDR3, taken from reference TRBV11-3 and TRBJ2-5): EAGVVQSPRYKIIEKKQPVAFWCNPISGHNTLYWYLQNLGQGPELLIRYENEEAVDDSQLPKDRFSAERLKGVDSTLKIQPAELGDSAVYLCASSLDRAAETQYFGPGTRLLVL.

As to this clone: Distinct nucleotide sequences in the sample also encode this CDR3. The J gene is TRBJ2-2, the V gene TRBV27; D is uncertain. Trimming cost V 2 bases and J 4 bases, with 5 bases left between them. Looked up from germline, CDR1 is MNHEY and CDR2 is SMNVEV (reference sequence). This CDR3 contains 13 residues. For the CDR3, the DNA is TGTGCCAGCAGTTTAATAAGCACCGGGGAGCTGTTTTTT. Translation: CASSLISTGELFF.

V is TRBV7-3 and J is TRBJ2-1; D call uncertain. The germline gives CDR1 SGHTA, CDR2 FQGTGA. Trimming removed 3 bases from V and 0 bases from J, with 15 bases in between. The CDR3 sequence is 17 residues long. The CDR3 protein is CASSLNSPYSSYNEQFF. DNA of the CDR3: TGTGCCAGCAGCTTGAATTCCCCGTACAGCTCCTACAATGAGCAGTTCTTC.

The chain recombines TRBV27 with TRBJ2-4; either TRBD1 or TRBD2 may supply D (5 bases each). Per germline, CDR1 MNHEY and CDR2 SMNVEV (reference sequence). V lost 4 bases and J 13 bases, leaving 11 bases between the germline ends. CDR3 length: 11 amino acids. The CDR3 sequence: CASSSGTLQYF. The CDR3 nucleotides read TGTGCCAGCAGTTCCGGGACCTTACAGTACTTC.

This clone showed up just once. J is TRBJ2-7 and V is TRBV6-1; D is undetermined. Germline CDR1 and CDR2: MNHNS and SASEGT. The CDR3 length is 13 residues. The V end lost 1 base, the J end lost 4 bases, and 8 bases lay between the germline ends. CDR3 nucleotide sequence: TGTGCCAGCAGTGAAGGGCTAAGGTACGAGCAGTACTTC. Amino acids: CASSEGLRYEQYF.

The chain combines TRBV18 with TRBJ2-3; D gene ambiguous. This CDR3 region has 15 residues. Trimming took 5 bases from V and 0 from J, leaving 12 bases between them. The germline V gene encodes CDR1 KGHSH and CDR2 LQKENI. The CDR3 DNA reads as TGTGCCAGCTCAATAGGATACACTAGCACAGATACGCAGTATTTT. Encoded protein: CASSIGYTSTDTQYF.

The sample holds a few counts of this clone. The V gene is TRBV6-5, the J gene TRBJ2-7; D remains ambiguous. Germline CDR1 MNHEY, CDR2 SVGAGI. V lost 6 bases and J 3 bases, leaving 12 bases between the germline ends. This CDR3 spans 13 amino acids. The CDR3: CASSIAPGYEQYF. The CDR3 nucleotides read TGTGCCAGCAGCATAGCCCCAGGCTACGAGCAGTACTTC.

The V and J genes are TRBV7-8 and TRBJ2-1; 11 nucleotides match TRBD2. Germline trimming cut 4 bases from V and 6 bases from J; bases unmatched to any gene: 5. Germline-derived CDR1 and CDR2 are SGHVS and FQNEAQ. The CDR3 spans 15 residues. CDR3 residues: CASSSLAGGINEQFF. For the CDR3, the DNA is TGTGCCAGCAGCTCTCTAGCGGGAGGCATCAATGAGCAGTTCTTC.

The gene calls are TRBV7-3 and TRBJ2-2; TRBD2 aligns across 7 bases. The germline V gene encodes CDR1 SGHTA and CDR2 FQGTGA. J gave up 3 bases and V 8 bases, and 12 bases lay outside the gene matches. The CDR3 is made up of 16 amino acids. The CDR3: CASAPSPAGYTGELFF. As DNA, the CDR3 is TGTGCCAGCGCTCCCTCCCCAGCGGGATACACCGGGGAGCTGTTTTTT.